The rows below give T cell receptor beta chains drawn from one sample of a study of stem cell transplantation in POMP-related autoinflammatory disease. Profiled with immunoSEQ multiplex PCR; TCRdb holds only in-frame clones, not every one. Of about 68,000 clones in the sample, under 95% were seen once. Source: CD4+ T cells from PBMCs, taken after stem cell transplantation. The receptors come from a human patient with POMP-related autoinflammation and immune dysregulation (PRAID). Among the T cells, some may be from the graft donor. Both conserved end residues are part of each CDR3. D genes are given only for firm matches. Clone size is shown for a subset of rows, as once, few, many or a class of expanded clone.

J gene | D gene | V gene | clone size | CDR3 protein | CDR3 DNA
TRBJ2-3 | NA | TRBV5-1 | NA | CASSLVGADTQYF | TGCGCCAGCAGCTTGGTTGGGGCGGATACGCAGTATTTT
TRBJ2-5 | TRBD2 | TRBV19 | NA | CASSMWGGGLHQETQYF | TGTGCCAGTAGTATGTGGGGGGGAGGACTGCACCAAGAGACCCAGTACTTC
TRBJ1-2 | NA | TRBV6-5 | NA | CASTRGRGAGYGYTF | TGTGCCAGCACCCGAGGTAGGGGGGCAGGCTATGGCTACACCTTC
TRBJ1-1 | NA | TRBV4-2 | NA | CASSREETEAFF | TGTGCCAGCAGCCGGGAGGAGACTGAAGCTTTCTTT
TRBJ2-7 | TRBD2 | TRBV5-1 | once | CASSLGTGTSGKQYF | TGCGCCAGCAGCTTGGGGACCGGGACTAGCGGAAAGCAGTACTTC
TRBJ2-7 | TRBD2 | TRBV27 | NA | CASSLRREGRYEQYF | TGTGCCAGCAGTTTAAGGCGGGAGGGCCGATACGAGCAGTACTTC
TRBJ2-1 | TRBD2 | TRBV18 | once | CASSPPGGEQFF | TGTGCCAGCTCACCACCCGGGGGGGAGCAGTTCTTC
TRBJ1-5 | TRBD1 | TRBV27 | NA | CASSQGTAGNQPQHF | TGTGCCAGCTCTCAAGGGACAGCGGGAAATCAGCCCCAGCATTTT
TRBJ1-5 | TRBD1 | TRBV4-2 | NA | CASSHKGQGDNQPQHF | TGTGCCAGCAGCCATAAGGGACAGGGGGACAATCAGCCCCAGCATTTT
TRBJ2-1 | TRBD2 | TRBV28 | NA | CASSFPGLAAWGEQFF | TGTGCCAGCAGTTTCCCGGGACTAGCGGCCTGGGGTGAGCAGTTCTTC
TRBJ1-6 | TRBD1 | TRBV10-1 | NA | CASSLGGLNSPLHF | TGCGCCAGCAGTTTAGGGGGCCTAAATTCACCCCTCCACTTT
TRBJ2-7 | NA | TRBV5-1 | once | CASSPRAESSYEQYF | TGCGCCAGCAGCCCCCGGGCAGAGAGCTCCTACGAGCAGTACTTC
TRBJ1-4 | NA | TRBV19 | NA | CASSIFGTNEKLFF | TGTGCCAGTAGTATCTTCGGAACTAATGAAAAACTGTTTTTT
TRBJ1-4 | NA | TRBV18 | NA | CASSPSGQDEKLFF | TGTGCCAGCTCACCATCTGGCCAGGATGAAAAACTGTTTTTT
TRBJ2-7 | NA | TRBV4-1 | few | CASSQVGLDTSYEQYF | TGCGCCAGCAGCCAAGTGGGTTTGGACACCAGCTACGAGCAGTACTTC
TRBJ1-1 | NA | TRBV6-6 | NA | CASSYETVMNTEAFF | TGTGCCAGCAGTTACGAGACAGTCATGAACACTGAAGCTTTCTTT
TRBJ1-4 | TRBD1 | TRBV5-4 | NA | CASSWQGARGEKLFF | TGTGCCAGCAGCTGGCAGGGGGCTCGAGGGGAAAAACTGTTTTTT
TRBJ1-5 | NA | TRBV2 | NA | CASSEDLGQPQHF | TGTGCCAGCAGTGAAGATTTAGGCCAGCCCCAGCATTTT
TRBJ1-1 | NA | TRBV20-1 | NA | CSAKGGTEAFF | TGCAGTGCCAAAGGCGGTACTGAAGCTTTCTTT
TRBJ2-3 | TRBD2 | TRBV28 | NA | CASSFSGGEGTQYF | TGTGCCAGCAGTTTTAGCGGGGGGGAGGGTACGCAGTATTTT
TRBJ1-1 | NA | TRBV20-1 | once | CSASPGTLNTEAFF | TGCAGTGCTAGTCCCGGGACATTGAACACTGAAGCTTTCTTT
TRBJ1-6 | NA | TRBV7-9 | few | CASSSYNGSPLHF | TGTGCCAGCAGCTCCTACAACGGTTCACCCCTCCACTTT
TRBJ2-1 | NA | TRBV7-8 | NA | CASSLLGVPYNEQFF | TGTGCCAGCAGCTTACTTGGCGTCCCCTACAATGAGCAGTTCTTC
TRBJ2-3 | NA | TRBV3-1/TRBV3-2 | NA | CASSQVRGSQYF | TGTGCCAGCAGCCAAGTCCGCGGATCGCAGTATTTT
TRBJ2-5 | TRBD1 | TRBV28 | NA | CASRNRDRGIVRETQYF | TGTGCCAGCAGAAACCGGGACAGGGGGATCGTGCGAGAGACCCAGTACTTC
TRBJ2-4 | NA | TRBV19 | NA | CASRTQWGAKNIQYF | TGTGCCAGTAGGACCCAGTGGGGGGCCAAAAACATTCAGTACTTC
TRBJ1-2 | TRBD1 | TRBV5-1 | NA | CASSLDRDASVYGYTF | TGCGCCAGCAGCTTAGACAGGGACGCGTCGGTCTATGGCTACACCTTC
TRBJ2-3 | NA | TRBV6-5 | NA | CASSPDSGTDTQYF | TGTGCCAGCAGTCCGGACAGCGGCACAGATACGCAGTATTTT
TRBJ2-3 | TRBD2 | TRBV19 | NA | CASSKRTSGATDTQYF | TGTGCCAGTAGCAAACGGACTAGCGGGGCCACAGATACGCAGTATTTT